The 26 T cell receptor beta chains given below trace back to one sample, sequenced in a study of OX40 agonist ivuxolimab in advanced cancers. Only in-frame clones appear in the TCRdb table, and some are missing; sequencing was by immunoSEQ multiplex PCR. The sample has under 140,000 clones, more than 70% seen once. The source material was CD4+ or CD8+ T cells sorted from blood, sampled in a trial of the OX40 agonist ivuxolimab. The receptors come from an adult with an advanced solid tumor such as melanoma, head and neck, liver or kidney cancer.

The CDR3 loop reads CASRVTGHNTGELFF. Written as DNA, the CDR3 is TGTGCCAGCAGAGTTACAGGGCACAACACCGGGGAGCTGTTTTTT. The chain couples TRBV5-4 to TRBJ2-2; a weak D match, TRBD1 (6 bases). The CDR3 is 15 amino acids. Germline lookup yields CDR1 SGHNT and CDR2 YYREEE (reference sequence). Trimming shortened V by 5 bases and J by 2 bases, and 13 bases separated the two germline ends.

The chain joins TRBV2 to TRBJ2-2; tentatively, D is TRBD1 or TRBD2 (5 bases each). The CDR3 contains 15 residues. Germline assignment: CDR1 SNHLY and CDR2 FYNNEI. V lost 2 bases, J lost 3 bases, and 10 bases lay in between. Here the CDR3 reads CASSESGTYTGELFF. Written as DNA, the CDR3 is TGTGCCAGCAGTGAATCGGGGACCTACACCGGGGAGCTGTTTTTT.

This chain joins TRBV29-1 and TRBJ2-7; D not certain. Trimming left V 7 bases short and J 7 bases short, with 17 bases between. The CDR3 sequence is 12 residues long. CDR1 and CDR2 from the germline V gene are SQVTM and ANQGSEA. The CDR3 sequence: CSDHGLTGEQYF. In nucleotides, the CDR3 is TGCAGCGACCACGGGCTCACTGGTGAGCAGTACTTC.

The chain uses TRBV28 and TRBJ2-2; D is uncertain. This CDR3 has 13 amino acids. Germline CDR1 reads MDHEN; CDR2 reads SYDVKM. V shed 2 bases and J shed 7 bases, with 8 bases lying between them. CDR3 loop: CASSLASVGELFF. As DNA, the CDR3 is TGTGCCAGCAGTTTAGCGAGCGTCGGGGAGCTGTTTTTT.

This chain links TRBV10-3 with TRBJ1-2; D is uncertain. Trimming left V 8 bases short and J 1 base short, with 5 bases between. Germline loops: CDR1 ENHRY, CDR2 SYGVKD. This CDR3 comprises 11 residues. The CDR3 DNA reads TGTGCCATCGAAAGTAACTATGGCTACACCTTC. It yields the protein CAIESNYGYTF.

This clone has a single count. The chain combines TRBV7-8 with TRBJ1-5, with D unresolved. Germline assignment: CDR1 SGHVS and CDR2 FQNEAQ. This CDR3 is 16 amino acids long. The ends were cut back, 1 base at V and 0 bases at J, with 10 bases in the middle. CDR3 sequence: CASSLENRYSNQPQHF. CDR3 bases: TGTGCCAGCAGCTTAGAGAACCGATATAGCAATCAGCCCCAGCATTTT.

The V gene is TRBV5-4, the J gene TRBJ1-1, with 7 bases identical to TRBD1. Unmatched junction bases numbered 12, after V lost 0 bases and J lost 4 bases. This CDR3 is 17 amino acids long. Germline V gene sequence: CDR1 SGHNT, CDR2 YYREEE (reference sequence). The CDR3 DNA is TGTGCCAGCAGCTTGGCCGAGGGGGCGAAAGTCTCCACTGAAGCTTTCTTT. This codes for CASSLAEGAKVSTEAFF.

This chain links TRBV30 with TRBJ2-7; D may correspond to TRBD1 or TRBD2 (5 bases each). Trimming removed 0 bases from V and 3 bases from J, with 12 bases in between. The CDR3 loop spans 14 amino acids. Germline CDR1 GTSNPN, CDR2 SVGIG (reference sequence). The CDR3 bases are TGTGCCTGGAGTGTACTAATTGGGGGCTACGAGCAGTACTTC. Translation gives CAWSVLIGGYEQYF.

The V call is TRBV30, the J call TRBJ2-1; D call uncertain. The CDR3 consists of 17 residues. Trimming shortened V by 0 bases and J by 0 bases, and 15 bases separated the two germline ends. Looked up from germline, CDR1 is GTSNPN and CDR2 is SVGIG (reference sequence). CDR3 residues: CAWSVSQLRSSYNEQFF. Here the CDR3 DNA reads TGTGCCTGGAGTGTATCCCAGCTCAGGAGCTCCTACAATGAGCAGTTCTTC. Full variable domain (missing parts from reference TRBV30 and TRBJ2-1): SQTIHQWPATLVQPVGSPLSLECTVEGTSNPNLYWYRQAAGRGLQLLFYSVGIGQISSEVPQNLSASRPQDRQFILSSKKLLLSDSGFYLCAWSVSQLRSSYNEQFFGPGTRLTVL.

The rearrangement uses TRBV4-3 and TRBJ1-2; perhaps TRBD1 as D (5 bases). CDR1 and CDR2 from the germline V gene are LGHNA and YSLEER. The CDR3 consists of 14 residues. The V gene lost 0 bases and the J gene lost 4 bases, with 9 bases spanning the gap. For the CDR3, the DNA is TGCGCCAGCAGCCAAGATAGGGGCATCTATGGCTACACCTTC. It encodes CASSQDRGIYGYTF.

This chain connects TRBV7-2 to TRBJ2-7; weak D call: TRBD2 (5 bases). Per the germline V gene, CDR1 is SGHTA and CDR2 is FQGNSA. Trimming took 7 bases from V and 12 from J, leaving 22 bases between them. This CDR3 contains 13 residues. CDR3: CASTFFQNTRLYF. In DNA form, the CDR3 reads TGTGCCAGCACCTTTTTCCAAAATACTAGGCTGTACTTC.

The chain recombines TRBV18 with TRBJ1-5; TRBD1 aligns across 10 bases. Germline-derived CDR1 and CDR2 are KGHSH and LQKENI. CDR3 size: 17 residues. The trim removed 6 bases at V and 4 bases at J, leaving 12 bases unmatched. CDR3 loop: CASSRRPPGQGNQPQHF. The CDR3 DNA follows: TGTGCCAGCTCCCGCAGGCCCCCGGGACAGGGGAATCAGCCCCAGCATTTT.

The chain employs TRBV7-9 and TRBJ1-5; D remains ambiguous. V lost 1 base and J lost 4, with 5 bases in between. The CDR3 sequence is 13 residues long. In germline, CDR1 is SEHNR, CDR2 FQNEAQ (reference sequence). This CDR3 is CASSLDRNQPQHF. The DNA for the CDR3 is TGTGCCAGCAGCTTAGATCGAAATCAGCCCCAGCATTTT. Full variable domain (remainder filled in from reference TRBV7-9 and TRBJ1-5): DTGVSQNPRHKITKRGQNVTFRCDPISEHNRLYWYRQTLGQGPEFLTYFQNEAQLEKSRLLSDRFSAERPKGSFSTLEIQRTEQGDSAMYLCASSLDRNQPQHFGDGTRLSIL.

This clone turned up a few times. V usage is TRBV30 and J usage is TRBJ1-4; D unresolved. Trimming removed 0 bases at V and 11 bases at J, with 7 bases between. Germline V CDR1 and CDR2: GTSNPN, SVGIG (reference sequence). This CDR3 comprises 11 residues. This chain's CDR3 is CAWSVVGKLFF. As DNA, the CDR3 is TGTGCCTGGAGTGTAGTCGGTAAACTGTTTTTT.

This clone was seen just once. The rearrangement joins TRBV6-1 to TRBJ2-2; the D gene is possibly TRBD2 (6 bases). CDR1 MNHNS and CDR2 SASEGT come from the germline V gene. Trimming cost V 6 bases and J 5 bases, with 13 bases left between them. The CDR3 runs to 14 residues. CDR3 amino acids: CASRTAGRTGELFF. The CDR3 DNA sequence: TGTGCCAGCAGGACGGCAGGGAGGACCGGGGAGCTGTTTTTT.

The V and J genes are TRBV7-6 and TRBJ1-1, with D tentatively TRBD1 (6 bases). Trimming took off 5 bases at V and 1 base at J, with 17 bases between the two ends. Germline V CDR1 and CDR2: SGHVS, FNYEAQ. The length of the CDR3 is 16 residues. The CDR3 region has the DNA TGTGCCAGCAGCCCAAACAGGGCTAGCAGGAACACTGAAGCTTTCTTT. Protein: CASSPNRASRNTEAFF. Filled out from reference TRBV7-6 and TRBJ1-1, the complete variable domain reads GAGVSQSPRYKVTKRGQDVALRCDPISGHVSLYWYRQALGQGPEFLTYFNYEAQQDKSGLPNDRFSAERPEGSISTLTIQRTEQRDSAMYRCASSPNRASRNTEAFFGQGTRLTVV.

The chain uses TRBV5-1 and TRBJ1-4; 7 bases are a match to TRBD1. CDR3 length: 18 residues. V was pared by 0 bases and J by 0 bases, with 8 bases of the junction left unmatched. CDR1 is SGHRS, CDR2 YFSETQ, per germline. CDR3 sequence reads: CASSLAVGTEATNEKLFF. The CDR3 DNA is TGCGCCAGCAGCTTGGCCGTCGGGACAGAAGCAACTAATGAAAAACTGTTTTTT.

This sequence joins TRBV5-4 and TRBJ2-5, with unresolved D. Germline-derived CDR1 and CDR2 are SGHNT and YYREEE (reference sequence). The CDR3 loop spans 13 amino acids. V shed 0 bases and J shed 2 bases, with 5 bases lying between them. The CDR3 coding sequence is TGTGCCAGCAGCTTGGGCAGACAAGAGACCCAGTACTTC. It specifies CASSLGRQETQYF.

V and J are TRBV28 and TRBJ1-2; TRBD1 is a possible D gene (5 bases). Per germline, CDR1 MDHEN and CDR2 SYDVKM. The ends were cut back, 3 bases at V and 2 bases at J, with 7 bases in the middle. The CDR3 extends over 13 amino acids. The CDR3 coding sequence is TGTGCCAGCAGTTTGGCAGGGAACTATGGCTACACCTTC. Translation: CASSLAGNYGYTF.

The chain carries TRBV7-2 and TRBJ1-3; D unclear. The length of the CDR3 is 14 residues. Germline V lookup: CDR1 SGHTA, CDR2 FQGNSA. Trimming left V 2 bases short and J 6 bases short, with 11 bases between. The CDR3 DNA follows: TGTGCCAGCAGCTTAAGGGTCACCGAAAACACCATATATTTT. This translates into CASSLRVTENTIYF.

This chain joins TRBV29-1 and TRBJ1-1, with TRBD1 matching over 9 bases. The CDR3 covers 13 residues. V trimming: 6 bases; J trimming: 1 base; junction bases outside the gene matches: 3. The germline V gene has CDR1 SQVTM and CDR2 ANQGSEA. The CDR3 here is CSVTQGANTEAFF. The CDR3, as DNA: TGCAGCGTGACACAGGGGGCGAACACTGAAGCTTTCTTT.

V usage is TRBV19 and J usage is TRBJ2-7, with TRBD2 matching 9 bases. Trimming at V came to 5 bases and at J to 5 bases, leaving 7 bases not matched to a gene. The CDR3 extends over 14 amino acids. CDR1 LNHDA and CDR2 SQIVND come from the germline V gene (reference sequence). The CDR3 DNA reads as TGTGCCAGTAGTCAACCCGGGACTAGCAACGAGCAGTACTTC. Protein product: CASSQPGTSNEQYF.

The V gene is TRBV10-1, the J gene TRBJ2-2; D not certain. Deletions cut 4 bases from V and 4 bases from J, with 19 bases between. Germline values: CDR1 WNHNN, CDR2 SYGVQD (reference sequence). This CDR3 is 17 amino acids long. The DNA of the CDR3 is TGCGCCAGCAGTGTCCCCCGAACGCGTGGCCTCACCGGGGAGCTGTTTTTT. Protein product: CASSVPRTRGLTGELFF.

The chain uses TRBV10-3 and TRBJ2-3; possibly TRBD2 for D (6 bases). The ends were cut back, 8 bases at V and 6 bases at J, with 15 bases in the middle. This CDR3 has 13 amino acids. Germline V gene data show CDR1 as ENHRY and CDR2 as SYGVKD. The CDR3 loop is CAISPGVRDTQYF. As DNA, the CDR3 is TGTGCCATCTCCCCGGGGGTGAGGGATACGCAGTATTTT.

The chain uses TRBV30 and TRBJ1-1; D unclear. The CDR3 has 12 amino acids. Trimming removed 2 bases at V and 1 base at J, with 5 bases between. The germline gives CDR1 GTSNPN, CDR2 SVGIG (reference sequence). The CDR3 region has the DNA TGTGCCTGGAGTATGAGGAACACTGAAGCTTTCTTT. It is translated as CAWSMRNTEAFF. The full variable domain, with the rest looked up from reference TRBV30 and TRBJ1-1, is SQTIHQWPATLVQPVGSPLSLECTVEGTSNPNLYWYRQAAGRGLQLLFYSVGIGQISSEVPQNLSASRPQDRQFILSSKKLLLSDSGFYLCAWSMRNTEAFFGQGTRLTVV.

The chain is built from TRBV14 and TRBJ2-1; D is unclear. The length of the CDR3 is 12 residues. Germline CDR1 reads SGHDN; CDR2 reads FVKESK. The ends were cut back, 3 bases at V and 7 bases at J, with 7 bases in the middle. In nucleotides, the CDR3 is TGTGCCAGCAGCCACATATGGAATGAGCAGTTCTTC. Translating it yields CASSHIWNEQFF.